The clone carrying this TCR beta chain was recorded a few times. The antigen remains undetermined. Germline CDR1 reads MDHEN; CDR2 reads SYDVKM. The CDR3 runs 16 residues. J was trimmed by 2 bases and V by 2 bases; bases with no gene match: 1. The data are from a study of beta chain features in type 1 diabetes. General study findings and limits: Shortening that was moderate but significant affected the TCRB CDR3s of Type 1 diabetes patients in all four CD4+ subsets. For patients, the naive, central memory and Treg TCRB repertoires appeared more alike than for healthy donors.

The investigators reverse transcribed all of the isolated RNA, so they sequenced expressed TCRB transcripts. Clones were read by immunoSEQ multiplex PCR, and TCRdb kept only the in-frame ones, dropping some. The sample holds 250,000 to 350,000 clones, roughly 13% seen once. Donors contributed one heparinised blood draw apiece, averaging about 120 mL. Without exception, sorted populations had purity beyond 95%. Sequenced sample: naive CD4+ T cells from blood. This TCR was recovered from a man aged 25-45 years with type 1 diabetes. The chain combines TRBV28 with TRBJ2-5, with 14 bases that match TRBD2. The CDR3 DNA reads TGTGCCAGCAGTTTAGGACTAGCGGGAGGACAAGAGACCCAGTACTTC. Protein: CASSLGLAGGQETQYF.